Presented here are 15 T cell receptor beta chains from one specimen sequenced in a study of T cell clonality in common variable immunodeficiency. Method: immunoSEQ multiplex PCR; TCRdb's copy keeps in-frame clones and lacks some. This sample comprises more than 65,000 clones, none seen once only. Sequenced material: peripheral blood mononuclear cells. The receptor set was obtained from a person aged 18 to 70 in good health.

This clone was seen at least ten times. Relative to the germline gene, one junction end is altered; a read error may explain this. From the germline J gene comes the end of the CDR3, since the read stops 3 residues before it. The rearrangement joins TRBV20-1 to TRBJ1-4; TRBD1 might be the D (6 bases). Germline CDR1 and CDR2: DFQATT and SNEGSKA (reference sequence). There are 15 residues in the CDR3. Partial CDR3 DNA: TGCAGTGCTAGACCAACAGGGCGTACTAACGAAAAA. Translating it yields CSARPTGRTNEK. The CDR3 as a whole reads CSARPTGRTNEKLFF.

On this clone: The sequenced fragment ends 3 residues before the CDR3 boundary, so the rest is inferred from the germline J gene. The V gene is TRBV11-2, the J gene TRBJ2-3; D is undetermined. Trimming stripped 5 bases from V and 5 bases from J, with 8 bases between. This CDR3 has 12 amino acids. Germline values: CDR1 SGHAT, CDR2 FQNNGV. This chain's CDR3 is CASSQALDTQYF. The DNA read from the CDR3 is TGTGCCAGCAGCCAGGCCCTAGATACG.

There are many counts of this clone. Read sequence stops 3 residues before the CDR3 end, and the germline J gene provides the missing end. The gene calls are TRBV30 and TRBJ1-5, with D tentatively TRBD1 (5 bases). V was trimmed by 0 bases and J by 4 bases, leaving 10 bases between them. Germline V gene data show CDR1 as GTSNPN and CDR2 as SVGIG (reference sequence). The CDR3 has 14 residues. The CDR3 spells CAWSVRRGNQPQHF. The CDR3 DNA, read in part, is TGTGCCTGGAGTGTACGCCGGGGGAATCAGCCC.

This clone was recorded at least ten times. At one end the junction does not follow the germline gene, possibly because of a read error. The CDR3 end lies 3 residues beyond the end of the read and is filled in from the germline J gene. Other DNA sequences in the sample encode the same CDR3. The chain has TRBV10-1 and TRBJ2-5; a possible D gene is TRBD1 (6 bases). Germline CDR1 and CDR2: WNHNN and SYGVQD (reference sequence). The CDR3 covers 13 residues. The sequenced CDR3 bases are TGCCCCAGAGGGGGTCCTCCTCAAGAGACC. This gives the protein CPRGGPPQET. The entire CDR3 protein reads CPRGGPPQETQYF.

This clone was counted ten times or more. This CDR3 reads CASSGLTQRGPPEQFF. The DNA read from the CDR3 is TGTGCCAGTAGTGGGCTTACCCAGCGGGGGCCCCCTGAG. The rearrangement joins TRBV19 to TRBJ2-1; 8 nucleotides align to TRBD2. The observed sequence ends 3 residues before the CDR3 terminus, with the missing tail filled in from the germline J gene. The V and J ends lost 5 bases and 9 bases, in that order; junction bases with no gene match: 15. Germline V gene sequence: CDR1 LNHDA, CDR2 SQIVND (reference sequence). The CDR3 totals 16 residues. The full variable domain, with the rest looked up from reference TRBV19 and TRBJ2-1, is DGGITQSPKYLFRKEGQNVTLSCEQNLNHDAMYWYRQDPGQGLRLIYYSQIVNDFQKGDIAEGYSVSREKKESFPLTVTSAQKNPTAFYLCASSGLTQRGPPEQFFGPGTRLTVL.

This clone was seen at least ten times. The CDR3 extends 3 residues past the end of the read, so its final part is completed from the germline J gene. V is TRBV12-3 or TRBV12-4 and J is TRBJ2-1, with 8 bases that match TRBD2. The CDR3 runs 16 residues. The V gene end was trimmed by 5 bases and the J gene end by 2 bases; junction bases not matched to a gene: 8. The sequenced part of the CDR3 DNA is TGTGCCAGCAGTGAATTTAGCGGGATCGCCTACAATGAG. It is translated as CASSEFSGIAYNE. The CDR3 in its entirety is CASSEFSGIAYNEQFF.

This clone has ten or more counts. The read gets to within 3 residues of the CDR3 end, and the germline J gene fills in the rest. The V call is TRBV7-8, the J call TRBJ2-1, with D possibly TRBD2 on 7 matching bases. Germline CDR1 and CDR2: SGHVS and FQNEAQ. The CDR3 has 15 amino acids. V was trimmed by 4 bases and J by 0 bases, leaving 10 bases between them. This CDR3 reads CASSWGGSSYNEQFF. CDR3 DNA (partial): TGTGCCAGCAGCTGGGGGGGCTCCTCCTACAATGAG.

Points on this clone: One junction end disagrees with the germline gene, perhaps due to a read error. The read finishes 3 residues shy of the CDR3 end, and the germline J gene is used to complete it. The chain employs TRBV11-2 and TRBJ1-4; D is perhaps TRBD1 (6 bases). The CDR3 covers 15 residues. The germline gives CDR1 SGHAT, CDR2 FQNNGV. The DNA read from the CDR3 is TGTGCCATCAGCCAAGGACAGATTCGAGATGAAAAA. Translated, it gives CAISQGQIRDEK. The entire CDR3 sequence reads CAISQGQIRDEKLFF.

This clone was found many times. The observed sequence ends 3 residues before the CDR3 terminus, with the missing tail filled in from the germline J gene. This chain connects TRBV5-1 to TRBJ2-3; 7 bases agree with TRBD2. The germline gives CDR1 SGHRS, CDR2 YFSETQ. The V gene end was trimmed by 4 bases and the J gene end by 4 bases; junction bases not matched to a gene: 9. This CDR3 contains 15 residues. The CDR3 protein is CASSAGLVAPDTQYF. CDR3 DNA (partial): TGCGCCAGCAGCGCCGGACTAGTTGCCCCAGATACG.

This clone was observed at least ten times. The DNA ends 3 residues before the CDR3 does, and the rest of the CDR3 is filled in from the germline J gene. The chain links TRBV5-6 to TRBJ2-1, with 8 nucleotides matching TRBD2. Unmatched junction bases numbered 6, after V lost 4 bases and J lost 3 bases. The CDR3 covers 15 residues. CDR1 and CDR2 from the germline V gene are SGHDT and YYEEEE. CDR3 DNA (partial): TGTGCCAGCAGCCCGGGACTAGTCCACTACAATGAG. This sequence encodes CASSPGLVHYNE. The CDR3, in full, reads CASSPGLVHYNEQFF.

This clone was counted ten times or more. The CDR3 extends 3 residues past the end of the read, so its final part is completed from the germline J gene. The rearrangement links TRBV20-1 to TRBJ1-6; TRBD1 is a possible D gene (5 bases). The CDR3 covers 13 residues. Trimming pared 0 bases from V and 8 bases from J, leaving 8 bases between. Germline values: CDR1 DFQATT, CDR2 SNEGSKA (reference sequence). CDR3 bases read: TGCAGTGCTAGAGATCCGGGGGATTCACCC. It translates to CSARDPGDSP. The entire CDR3 protein is CSARDPGDSPLHF.

This clone was observed many times. The CDR3 is cut off 3 residues early in the read; its end comes from the germline J gene. J is TRBJ2-2 and V is TRBV20-1, with 11 bases identical to TRBD2. The V and J ends lost 2 bases and 4 bases, in that order; junction bases with no gene match: 9. Looked up from germline, CDR1 is DFQATT and CDR2 is SNEGSKA (reference sequence). The CDR3 spans 17 residues. The part of the CDR3 DNA that was read is TGCAGTGCTAGACGAGTAGCGGGAGGGCCTAGCACCGGGGAG. Translation: CSARRVAGGPSTGE. The complete CDR3 sequence is CSARRVAGGPSTGELFF.

Ten or more counts support this clone. From the germline J gene comes the end of the CDR3, since the read stops 3 residues before it. V is TRBV14 and J is TRBJ2-1; 9 bases fit TRBD1. Germline CDR1 is SGHDN and CDR2 is FVKESK. V lost 5 bases, J lost 2 bases, and 4 bases stayed unmatched. This CDR3 region has 15 residues. This chain's CDR3 is CASSSGTGPYNEQFF. The DNA read from the CDR3 is TGTGCCAGCAGCTCCGGGACAGGGCCCTACAATGAG.

This clone came up a few times. The read terminates 3 residues ahead of where the CDR3 ends, so the germline J gene completes it. This chain joins TRBV11-2 and TRBJ2-5; 9 bases are a match to TRBD2. V trimming: 5 bases; J trimming: 7 bases; junction bases outside the gene matches: 5. The CDR3 contains 13 residues. Germline values: CDR1 SGHAT, CDR2 FQNNGV. Here the CDR3 reads CASSRTSVGTQYF. The covered CDR3 bases are TGTGCCAGCAGCAGGACTAGCGTGGGGACC.

There are many counts of this clone. Other DNA sequences in this specimen translate into the identical CDR3. The sequenced part of the CDR3 DNA is TGTGCCTGGAGCGCCACAGGGGTGGGAGGTGGC. Amino acid sequence: CAWSATGVGGG. The full CDR3 protein reads CAWSATGVGGGYTF. The chain links TRBV30 to TRBJ1-2; 7 bases map to TRBD1. The read halts 3 residues ahead of the CDR3 end, with the missing end drawn from the germline J gene. The CDR3 runs to 14 residues. V shed 3 bases and J 7 bases; nucleotides not matched to a gene: 11. Germline CDR1 reads GTSNPN; CDR2 reads SVGIG (reference sequence). Full variable domain (outside the CDR3, taken from reference TRBV30 and TRBJ1-2): SQTIHQWPATLVQPVGSPLSLECTVEGTSNPNLYWYRQAAGRGLQLLFYSVGIGQISSEVPQNLSASRPQDRQFILSSKKLLLSDSGFYLCAWSATGVGGGYTFGSGTRLTVV.